This T cell receptor beta chain was retrieved from a study of graft-versus-host responses after intestinal transplantation. Broader study findings: Within the allografts of patients who had graft-donor T cell macrochimerism, graft-versus-host to host-versus-graft clonal ratios were high. Recipient marrow contained GvH clones, some of which appeared first in ileum or blood.

About this clone itself: The antigen is not known.

Some clones are missing from TCRdb's copy, which holds only in-frame ones; the method was immunoSEQ multiplex PCR. The profile shows under 150,000 clones, roughly 92% of them singletons. Trimming took 0 bases from V and 1 from J, leaving 21 bases between them. Looked up from germline, CDR1 is SGHAT and CDR2 is FQNNGV. CDR3 length: 19 amino acids. The sample here was unstimulated CD4+ T cells sorted from spleen or lymph node cells, taken before intestinal transplant. The V and J genes are TRBV11-2 and TRBJ1-1, with D possibly TRBD1 on 5 matching bases. This TCR was recovered from a human donor who received an intestinal transplant. The CDR3 region has the DNA TGTGCCAGCAGCTTAGATCGAGAGCGCAGGGCGGCTCGGAACACTGAAGCTTTCTTT. Translating gives CASSLDRERRAARNTEAFF. The full variable domain, with the rest looked up from reference TRBV11-2 and TRBJ1-1, is EAGVAQSPRYKIIEKRQSVAFWCNPISGHATLYWYQQILGQGPKLLIQFQNNGVVDDSQLPKDRFSAERLKGVDSTLKIQPAKLEDSAVYLCASSLDRERRAARNTEAFFGQGTRLTVV.